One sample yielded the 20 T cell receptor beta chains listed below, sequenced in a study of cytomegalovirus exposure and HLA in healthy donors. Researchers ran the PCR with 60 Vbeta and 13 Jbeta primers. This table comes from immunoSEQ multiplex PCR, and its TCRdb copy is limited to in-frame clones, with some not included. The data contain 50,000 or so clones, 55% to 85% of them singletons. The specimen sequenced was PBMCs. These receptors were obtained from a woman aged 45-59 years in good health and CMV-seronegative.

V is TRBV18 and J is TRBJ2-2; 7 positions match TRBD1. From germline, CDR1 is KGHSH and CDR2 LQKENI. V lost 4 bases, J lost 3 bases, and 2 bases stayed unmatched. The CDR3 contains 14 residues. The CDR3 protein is CASSLTGDTGELFF. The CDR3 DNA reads TGTGCCAGCTCACTCACAGGGGACACCGGGGAGCTGTTTTTT.

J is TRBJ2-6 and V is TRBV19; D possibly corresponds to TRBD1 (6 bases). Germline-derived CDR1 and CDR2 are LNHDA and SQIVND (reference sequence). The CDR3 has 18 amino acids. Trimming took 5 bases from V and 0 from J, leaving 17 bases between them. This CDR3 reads CASSPLGQSFSGANVLTF. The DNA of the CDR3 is TGTGCCAGTAGTCCCCTAGGACAGAGTTTCTCTGGGGCCAACGTCCTGACTTTC.

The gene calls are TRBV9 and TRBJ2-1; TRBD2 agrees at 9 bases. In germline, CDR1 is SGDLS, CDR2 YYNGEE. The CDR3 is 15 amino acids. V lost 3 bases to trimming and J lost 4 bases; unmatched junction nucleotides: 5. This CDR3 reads CASSEAGGPYNEQFF. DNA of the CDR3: TGTGCCAGCAGCGAAGCGGGGGGACCATACAATGAGCAGTTCTTC. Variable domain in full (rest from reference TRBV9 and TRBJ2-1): DSGVTQTPKHLITATGQRVTLRCSPRSGDLSVYWYQQSLDQGLQFLIQYYNGEERAKGNILERFSAQQFPDLHSELNLSSLELGDSALYFCASSEAGGPYNEQFFGPGTRLTVL.

This CDR3 is CASSNRDRSYINQPQHF. DNA for the CDR3: TGTGCCAGCTCCAACCGGGACAGAAGTTATATCAATCAGCCCCAGCATTTT. The rearrangement links TRBV18 to TRBJ1-5, with 7 bases fitting TRBD1. Germline CDR1 KGHSH, CDR2 LQKENI. The CDR3 contains 17 residues. V was clipped by 6 bases and J by 3 bases; unmatched bases: 14.

Here the CDR3 DNA reads TGTGCCAGCAGCTTCACGGGAACAGATACGCAGTATTTT. This sequence encodes CASSFTGTDTQYF. The chain carries TRBV7-2 and TRBJ2-3, with TRBD2 as a possible D gene (5 bases). The CDR3 totals 13 residues. Germline V gene sequence: CDR1 SGHTA, CDR2 FQGNSA. V shed 3 bases and J shed 3 bases, with 7 bases lying between them.

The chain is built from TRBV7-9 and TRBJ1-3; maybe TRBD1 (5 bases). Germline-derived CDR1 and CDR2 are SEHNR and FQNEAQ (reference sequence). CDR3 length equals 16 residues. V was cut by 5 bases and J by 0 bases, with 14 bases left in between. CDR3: CASSQRRGSSGNTIYF. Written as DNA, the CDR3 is TGTGCCAGCAGCCAGAGAAGGGGAAGCTCTGGAAACACCATATATTTT.

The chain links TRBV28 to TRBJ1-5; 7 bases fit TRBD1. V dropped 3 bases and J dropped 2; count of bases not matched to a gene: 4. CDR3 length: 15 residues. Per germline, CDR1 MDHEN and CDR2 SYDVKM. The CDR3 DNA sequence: TGTGCCAGCAGTTTCGGACAGGCCCGCAATCAGCCCCAGCATTTT. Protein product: CASSFGQARNQPQHF.

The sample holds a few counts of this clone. The CDR3 is CASSIGTTSYTDTQYF. The CDR3 bases are TGTGCCAGCAGCATCGGGACAACTTCATACACAGATACGCAGTATTTT. The V call is TRBV5-8, the J call TRBJ2-3, with D possibly being TRBD1 (6 bases). Germline assignment: CDR1 SGHTS and CDR2 YDEGEE. The V end was cut by 4 bases, the J end by 2 bases, with 17 bases between. This CDR3 has 16 amino acids.

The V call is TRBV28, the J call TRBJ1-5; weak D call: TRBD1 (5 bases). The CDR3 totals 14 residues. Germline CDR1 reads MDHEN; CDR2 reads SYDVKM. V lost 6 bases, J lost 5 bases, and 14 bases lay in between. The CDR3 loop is CASSLDSYDQPQHF. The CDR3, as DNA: TGTGCCAGCAGCCTTGACAGTTACGATCAGCCCCAGCATTTT.

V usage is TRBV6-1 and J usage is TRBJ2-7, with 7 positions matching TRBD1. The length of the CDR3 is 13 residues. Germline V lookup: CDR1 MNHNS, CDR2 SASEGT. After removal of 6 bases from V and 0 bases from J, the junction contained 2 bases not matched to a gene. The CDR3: CASRRTGSYEQYF. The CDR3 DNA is TGTGCCAGCAGAAGGACAGGCTCCTACGAGCAGTACTTC.

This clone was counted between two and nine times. The CDR3 loop is CASSVGGGYNEQFF. Here the CDR3 DNA reads TGTGCCAGTAGTGTAGGAGGGGGCTACAATGAGCAGTTCTTC. This sequence joins TRBV19 and TRBJ2-1, with D possibly called TRBD1 or TRBD2 (6 bases each). The V and J ends lost 5 bases and 3 bases respectively, with 11 bases between them. The CDR3 has 14 amino acids. The germline gives CDR1 LNHDA, CDR2 SQIVND (reference sequence).

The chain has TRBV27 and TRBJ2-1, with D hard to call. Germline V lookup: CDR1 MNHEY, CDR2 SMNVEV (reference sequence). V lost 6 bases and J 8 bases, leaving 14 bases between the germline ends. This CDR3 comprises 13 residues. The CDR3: CASSPSLGYEQFF. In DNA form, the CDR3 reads TGTGCCAGCAGCCCATCTCTCGGTTATGAGCAGTTCTTC.

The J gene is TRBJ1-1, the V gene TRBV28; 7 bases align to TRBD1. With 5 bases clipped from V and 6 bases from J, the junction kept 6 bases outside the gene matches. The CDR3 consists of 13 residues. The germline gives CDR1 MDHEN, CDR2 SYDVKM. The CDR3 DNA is TGTGCCAGCAGTACAACAGGGGTTTCTGAAGCTTTCTTT. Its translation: CASSTTGVSEAFF.

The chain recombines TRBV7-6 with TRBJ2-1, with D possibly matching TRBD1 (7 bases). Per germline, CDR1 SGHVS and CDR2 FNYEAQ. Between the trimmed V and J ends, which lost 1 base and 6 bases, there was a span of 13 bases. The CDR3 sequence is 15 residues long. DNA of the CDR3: TGTGCCAGCAGCTTAGTGGAGGGGGCCCCCAATGAGCAGTTCTTC. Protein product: CASSLVEGAPNEQFF.

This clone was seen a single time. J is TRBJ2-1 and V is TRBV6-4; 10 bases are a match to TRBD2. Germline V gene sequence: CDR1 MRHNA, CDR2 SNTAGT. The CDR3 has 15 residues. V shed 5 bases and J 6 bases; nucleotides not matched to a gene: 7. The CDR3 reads CASSILAGAINEQFF. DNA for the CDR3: TGTGCCAGCAGTATTCTAGCGGGAGCGATCAATGAGCAGTTCTTC.

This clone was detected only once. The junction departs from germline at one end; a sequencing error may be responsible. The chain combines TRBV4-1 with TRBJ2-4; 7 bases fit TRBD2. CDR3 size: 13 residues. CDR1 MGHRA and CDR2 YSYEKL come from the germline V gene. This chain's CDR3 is CASSPGLFLDPDF. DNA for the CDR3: TGCGCCAGCAGCCCGGGACTATTTTTGGACCCGGATTTC.

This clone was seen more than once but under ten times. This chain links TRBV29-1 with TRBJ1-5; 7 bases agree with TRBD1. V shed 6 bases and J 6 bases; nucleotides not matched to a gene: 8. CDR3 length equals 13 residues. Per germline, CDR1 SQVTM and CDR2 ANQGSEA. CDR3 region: CSVIQGQGQPQHF. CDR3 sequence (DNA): TGCAGCGTAATACAGGGGCAGGGTCAGCCCCAGCATTTT. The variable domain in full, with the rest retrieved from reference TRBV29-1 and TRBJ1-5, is SAVISQKPSRDICQRGTSLTIQCQVDSQVTMMFWYRQQPGQSLTLIATANQGSEATYESGFVIDKFPISRPNLTFSTLTVSNMSPEDSSIYLCSVIQGQGQPQHFGDGTRLSIL.

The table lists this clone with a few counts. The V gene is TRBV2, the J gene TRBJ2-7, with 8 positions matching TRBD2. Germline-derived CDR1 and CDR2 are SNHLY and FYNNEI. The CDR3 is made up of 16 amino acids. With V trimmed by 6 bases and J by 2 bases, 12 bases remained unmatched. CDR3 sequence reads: CASSPPFGTRAYEQYF. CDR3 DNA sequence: TGTGCCAGCAGCCCCCCATTCGGGACTAGAGCCTACGAGCAGTACTTC.

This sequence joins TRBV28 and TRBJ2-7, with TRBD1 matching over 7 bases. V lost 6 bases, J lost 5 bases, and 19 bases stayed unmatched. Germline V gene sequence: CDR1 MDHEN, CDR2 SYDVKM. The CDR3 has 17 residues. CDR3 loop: CASSPGPGGQWSHEQYF. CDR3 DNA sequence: TGTGCCAGCAGCCCCGGACCAGGGGGACAGTGGTCGCACGAGCAGTACTTC.

The CDR3 nucleotides are TGTGCCAGCAGTTTAACCCGCGGACAGGCAACTGAAGCTTTCTTT. Translation gives CASSLTRGQATEAFF. The chain carries TRBV28 and TRBJ1-1, with 7 bases aligning to TRBD1. CDR3 length: 15 amino acids. Germline assignment: CDR1 MDHEN and CDR2 SYDVKM. V shed 2 bases and J 5 bases; nucleotides not matched to a gene: 8.